A single sample gave rise to the 25 T cell receptor beta chains below, sequenced in a study of T cell responses to AZD1222 COVID-19 vaccine. Sequencing used immunoSEQ multiplex PCR; TCRdb keeps in-frame clones, though not all of them. The repertoire consists of approximately 130,000 clones, with roughly nine tenths occurring once and the leading ten covering about 27%. Sequences were derived from peripheral blood, sampled on day 0 of AZD1222 vaccination. The receptors originated from an adult in good health.

The rearrangement links TRBV7-9 to TRBJ1-2; D remains unclear. The V gene's germline CDR1 is SEHNR and CDR2 FQNEAQ (reference sequence). Trimming shortened V by 5 bases and J by 8 bases, and 12 bases separated the two germline ends. The CDR3 consists of 12 residues. CDR3 coding DNA: TGTGCCAGCAGCCGTTCGCCATCGGGCTACACCTTC. Encoded protein: CASSRSPSGYTF.

This chain connects TRBV18 to TRBJ1-4, with a tentative D call TRBD1 (5 bases). Germline V lookup: CDR1 KGHSH, CDR2 LQKENI. This CDR3 contains 15 residues. V was shortened by 1 base and J by 8 bases, with 14 bases between the two germline ends. CDR3 sequence reads: CASSPRAQGGEKLFF. In DNA form, the CDR3 reads TGTGCCAGCTCACCACGGGCGCAGGGAGGAGAAAAACTGTTTTTT.

In its sample, this clone was seen a few times. This rearrangement joins TRBV29-1 to TRBJ2-7, with D possibly matching TRBD2 (6 bases). V dropped 4 bases and J dropped 0 bases, with 13 bases sitting between them. The germline V gene has CDR1 SQVTM and CDR2 ANQGSEA. The length of the CDR3 is 14 residues. In DNA form, the CDR3 reads TGCAGCGTTGCCGGACTACCTAGCTCCTACGAGCAGTACTTC. Protein product: CSVAGLPSSYEQYF.

The chain carries TRBV12-3 or TRBV12-4 and TRBJ2-7, with D possibly being TRBD2 (6 bases). Trimming stripped 4 bases from V and 1 base from J, with 8 bases between. The CDR3 sequence is 13 residues long. The CDR3 protein is CASSSGTSYEQYF. CDR3 sequence (DNA): TGTGCCAGCAGTTCCGGGACTTCCTACGAGCAGTACTTC.

The rearrangement uses TRBV11-2 and TRBJ2-2, with D perhaps assigned TRBD1 or TRBD2 (5 bases each). This CDR3 is 15 amino acids long. The V gene's germline CDR1 is SGHAT and CDR2 FQNNGV. V was cut by 3 bases and J by 4 bases, with 12 bases left in between. CDR3 nucleotide sequence: TGTGCCAGCAGCTTCGGGGCAGGGTCCACCGGGGAGCTGTTTTTT. This sequence encodes CASSFGAGSTGELFF. Looking up the rest from reference TRBV11-2 and TRBJ2-2 gives the full variable domain: EAGVAQSPRYKIIEKRQSVAFWCNPISGHATLYWYQQILGQGPKLLIQFQNNGVVDDSQLPKDRFSAERLKGVDSTLKIQPAKLEDSAVYLCASSFGAGSTGELFFGEGSRLTVL.

The gene calls are TRBV9 and TRBJ2-3, with D hard to call. V lost 0 bases and J 1 base, leaving 3 bases between the germline ends. This CDR3 has 13 amino acids. Germline V gene sequence: CDR1 SGDLS, CDR2 YYNGEE. DNA for the CDR3: TGTGCCAGCAGCGTAGCGGGCACAGATACGCAGTATTTT. It encodes CASSVAGTDTQYF.

The V and J genes are TRBV2 and TRBJ2-2; D not certain. Germline V gene sequence: CDR1 SNHLY, CDR2 FYNNEI. V was pared by 8 bases and J by 4 bases, with 11 bases between. The CDR3 spans 13 residues. The CDR3, as DNA: TGTGCCAGCGGGGTTCTAAGCACCGGGGAGCTGTTTTTT. The encoded protein is CASGVLSTGELFF. The entire variable domain, with the rest obtained from reference TRBV2 and TRBJ2-2, is as follows: EPEVTQTPSHQVTQMGQEVILRCVPISNHLYFYWYRQILGQKVEFLVSFYNNEISEKSEIFDDQFSVERPDGSNFTLKIRSTKLEDSAMYFCASGVLSTGELFFGEGSRLTVL.

V and J are TRBV2 and TRBJ2-5; D may be TRBD1 (5 bases). The V gene lost 4 bases and the J gene lost 5 bases, with 14 bases spanning the gap. The CDR3 extends over 14 amino acids. Per germline, CDR1 SNHLY and CDR2 FYNNEI. In DNA form, the CDR3 reads TGTGCCAGCAGTGCAGGGTCCCTGAGGGAGACCCAGTACTTC. Translation: CASSAGSLRETQYF.

The rearrangement links TRBV5-1 to TRBJ2-1, with D unclear. Trimming removed 4 bases at V and 4 bases at J, with 9 bases between. Germline lookup yields CDR1 SGHRS and CDR2 YFSETQ. The CDR3 has 13 residues. The CDR3 DNA is TGCGCCAGCAGCGTCGAAGCATACAATGAGCAGTTCTTC. It is translated as CASSVEAYNEQFF. Full variable domain (outside the CDR3, taken from reference TRBV5-1 and TRBJ2-1): KAGVTQTPRYLIKTRGQQVTLSCSPISGHRSVSWYQQTPGQGLQFLFEYFSETQRNKGNFPGRFSGRQFSNSRSEMNVSTLELGDSALYLCASSVEAYNEQFFGPGTRLTVL.

This clone was picked up one time. The rearrangement uses TRBV6-5 and TRBJ1-1; D is possibly TRBD1 (5 bases). This CDR3 contains 15 residues. CDR1 and CDR2 from the germline V gene are MNHEY and SVGAGI. V lost 0 bases to trimming and J lost 0 bases, with 8 bases between them. In DNA form, the CDR3 reads TGTGCCAGCAGTTACTCTACGGGGGTGAACACTGAAGCTTTCTTT. Its translation: CASSYSTGVNTEAFF.

The chain uses TRBV18 and TRBJ1-6, with no clear D. Germline V gene sequence: CDR1 KGHSH, CDR2 LQKENI. The V end lost 6 bases, the J end lost 7 bases, and 10 bases lay between the germline ends. The CDR3 is made up of 13 amino acids. CDR3 sequence reads: CASSKSPNSPLHF. CDR3 sequence (DNA): TGTGCCAGCTCTAAGTCACCCAATTCACCCCTCCACTTT.

V and J are TRBV29-1 and TRBJ2-1, with TRBD2 identical over 10 bases. Germline assignment: CDR1 SQVTM and CDR2 ANQGSEA. Unmatched junction bases numbered 9, after V lost 3 bases and J lost 10 bases. The CDR3 covers 14 residues. This CDR3 is CSVEVVLAGWEQFF. The CDR3 region has the DNA TGCAGCGTTGAGGTCGTACTAGCGGGATGGGAGCAGTTCTTC.

The V call is TRBV7-6, the J call TRBJ2-7, with 7 bases identical to TRBD1. V shed 11 bases and J 1 base; nucleotides not matched to a gene: 14. The CDR3 extends over 15 amino acids. Per the germline V gene, CDR1 is SGHVS and CDR2 is FNYEAQ. Here the CDR3 DNA reads TGTGCCCCGCTCTCGGACAGGATGAGATCCTACGAGCAGTACTTC. This codes for CAPLSDRMRSYEQYF. The full variable domain, its missing parts supplied by reference TRBV7-6 and TRBJ2-7, is GAGVSQSPRYKVTKRGQDVALRCDPISGHVSLYWYRQALGQGPEFLTYFNYEAQQDKSGLPNDRFSAERPEGSISTLTIQRTEQRDSAMYRCAPLSDRMRSYEQYFGPGTRLTVT.

This sequence joins TRBV7-2 and TRBJ2-7; D gene uncertain. Trimming left V 0 bases short and J 4 bases short, with 19 bases between. Germline-derived CDR1 and CDR2 are SGHTA and FQGNSA. CDR3 length: 17 amino acids. The CDR3 sequence: CASSLARPPIDRYEQYF. The DNA of the CDR3 is TGTGCCAGCAGCTTAGCGAGGCCACCCATCGACCGTTACGAGCAGTACTTC.

This sequence joins TRBV21-1 and TRBJ1-3. TRBV21-1 is shown as a pseudogene. There are 18 residues in the CDR3. CDR3 DNA sequence: TGTGCCAGCAGCAAAGGATTGCAGGGTCTAGCTGCTGGAAACACCATATATTTT. This sequence encodes CASSKGLQGLAAGNTIYF.

The V and J genes are TRBV27 and TRBJ1-1, with D unclear. The V end was cut by 3 bases, the J end by 1 base, with 9 bases between. From germline, CDR1 is MNHEY and CDR2 SMNVEV (reference sequence). This CDR3 contains 14 residues. Here the CDR3 DNA reads TGTGCCAGCAGTTTTGGAGACGCGAACACTGAAGCTTTCTTT. Translating it yields CASSFGDANTEAFF.

The chain is built from TRBV30 and TRBJ1-1; no clear D. The V end was cut by 4 bases, the J end by 7 bases, with 10 bases between. Per germline, CDR1 GTSNPN and CDR2 SVGIG (reference sequence). The CDR3 length is 11 residues. The CDR3 loop is CAWTNVVEAFF. The CDR3 DNA reads TGTGCCTGGACAAACGTGGTTGAAGCTTTCTTT.

The chain has TRBV4-1 and TRBJ2-1, with 7 positions matching TRBD2. Germline CDR1 is MGHRA and CDR2 is YSYEKL. After removal of 3 bases from V and 10 bases from J, the junction contained 9 bases not matched to a gene. This CDR3 region has 14 residues. The CDR3 here is CASSHLAGVDEQFF. Written as DNA, the CDR3 is TGCGCCAGCAGCCACCTGGCGGGAGTCGACGAGCAGTTCTTC.

This rearrangement joins TRBV5-1 to TRBJ2-1, with D perhaps matching TRBD2 (6 bases). Per the germline V gene, CDR1 is SGHRS and CDR2 is YFSETQ. CDR3 length: 12 residues. V lost 2 bases, J lost 15 bases, and 15 bases lay in between. CDR3 in DNA: TGCGCCAGCAGCTTCTCGGGGGAAGAGGGGTTCTTC. The encoded protein is CASSFSGEEGFF.

CDR3 region: CASSEDHIPGYTF. The CDR3 coding sequence is TGTGCCAGCAGTGAGGACCATATTCCGGGCTACACCTTC. The rearrangement joins TRBV6-1 to TRBJ1-2; no clear D gene. From germline, CDR1 is MNHNS and CDR2 SASEGT. The CDR3 totals 13 residues. Deletions cut 3 bases from V and 8 bases from J, with 13 bases between.

The chain joins TRBV3-1 (or the pseudogene TRBV3-2) to TRBJ1-5; D remains ambiguous. V dropped 3 bases and J dropped 3 bases, with 9 bases sitting between them. The V gene's germline CDR1 is LGHDT and CDR2 YNNKEL (reference sequence). The CDR3 consists of 14 residues. For the CDR3, the DNA is TGTGCCAGCAGCCATCGGGCCCTCAATCAGCCCCAGCATTTT. Translation: CASSHRALNQPQHF.

V and J are TRBV28 and TRBJ1-5; tentatively, D is TRBD1 (5 bases). CDR1 and CDR2 (germline): MDHEN, SYDVKM. Trimming removed 2 bases from V and 2 bases from J, with 13 bases in between. The CDR3 sequence is 16 residues long. CDR3 loop: CASSLTTAKGNQPQHF. CDR3 DNA: TGTGCCAGCAGTTTAACGACAGCTAAAGGCAATCAGCCCCAGCATTTT.

This clone came up once. This sample also contains other DNA sequences that code for the same CDR3. J is TRBJ2-5 and V is TRBV12-3 or TRBV12-4, with D perhaps TRBD2 (6 bases). V was trimmed by 3 bases and J by 3 bases, leaving 8 bases between them. The CDR3 is 13 amino acids. CDR3 loop: CASSFAGKETQYF. In DNA, the CDR3 is TGTGCCAGCAGTTTTGCGGGGAAAGAGACCCAGTACTTC.

CDR3 DNA: TGTGCCAGCAGCTTAGTGGGTGACAGGGGGAACACCATATATTTT. Protein sequence: CASSLVGDRGNTIYF. The chain has TRBV7-2 and TRBJ1-3; 9 bases agree with TRBD1. CDR3 length equals 15 residues. Germline CDR1 reads SGHTA; CDR2 reads FQGNSA. V was pared by 1 base and J by 7 bases, with 5 bases of the junction left unmatched.

The V call is TRBV19, the J call TRBJ2-5; D not resolved. From germline, CDR1 is LNHDA and CDR2 SQIVND (reference sequence). The CDR3 extends over 13 amino acids. V lost 3 bases to trimming and J lost 5 bases, with 10 bases between them. CDR3 sequence reads: CASSIGPRETQYF. The CDR3 DNA is TGTGCCAGTAGTATTGGGCCAAGGGAGACCCAGTACTTC.